This TCR delta chain was sequenced for a study of γδ T cells in repeated Plasmodium falciparum infection. Turning to the study itself: Age- and gender-matched Australian children served as comparison for malaria-exposed Malian children.

Gammadelta T cells were flow-sorted from PBMC into Vgamma9/Vdelta2+ and Vdelta2-negative populations for bulk analysis. Study conclusions and caveats: Vdelta2-negative gammadelta repertoires appeared less diverse and less shared in Malian than Australian children.

TCRdb re-identified clones in the multiplex PCR reads via CATT. The sample has tens of thousands of delta-chain clones; around 1.6% are singletons. Germline V gene sequence: CDR1 GEAIGNYY, CDR2 EKD. CDR3 length: 16 residues. This clone turned up a few times. Its antigen is not identified. TCRdb shows a much larger clone's protein in place of this DNA's translation, and the two differ at residue 3, likely through a read error; the protein shown is translated from the DNA. The sequence derives from a pool of human donors (malaria-infected and uninfected, not separated). The rearrangement uses TRDV2 and TRDJ1, with 8 bases matching TRDD3. TCRdb leaves out the J gene; it was filled in here by matching the DNA to germline. Sequencing was done on a sample of gamma-delta T cells from blood. In nucleotides, the CDR3 is TGTGCCTATGACGGGATCTGGGGGAGAGGGTCCGATAAACTCATCTTT. Protein: CAYDGIWGRGSDKLIF.